This T cell receptor (beta chain) appears in the sequencing data of a study of identical twins. One entry per CDR3 protein, called by TCRdb with MiXCR from the 5' RACE reads. Among approximately 600,000 distinct CDR3 sequences listed, around 7.4% were seen once. This clonotype has more than one count but fewer than ten. The CDR3 contains 17 residues. The J segment lost 1 base and the V segment lost 0 bases, leaving 8 bases of the junction unmatched. Germline-derived CDR1 and CDR2 are DFQATT and SNEGSKA (reference sequence). This sample was also put to use in a study of yellow fever vaccine responses in identical twins.

The chain carries TRBV20-1 and TRBJ2-5; 10 nucleotides match TRBD2. The clonotype comes from a woman between 18 and 29 years old in good health. The specimen was PBMCs. CDR3 region: CSARDQGGLASQETQYF. The CDR3 DNA is TGCAGTGCTAGAGATCAGGGGGGACTAGCGAGCCAAGAGACCCAGTACTTC.